The 29 T cell receptor beta chains in this list originate from one sample, sequenced in a study of cytomegalovirus exposure and HLA in healthy donors (dated by TCRdb to about 2017). The library was prepared using the immunoSEQ multiplex PCR assay. The table was pulled from immuneACCESS by TCRdb, which kept in-frame rearrangements only. Such tables lose some clones; where checked, under half of the loss comes from unresolved V genes, and the rest has no known cause. In this sample the table shows about 150,000 clones, about 86% of which occur a single time. Together, the top ten hold approximately 2% of the sample. Sequencing used PBMCs. These receptor sequences come from a human donor in good health.

V usage is TRBV27 and J usage is TRBJ2-7, with 10 bases identical to TRBD1. The CDR3 runs 15 residues. Germline CDR1 is MNHEY and CDR2 is SMNVEV (reference sequence). V shed 6 bases and J 1 base; nucleotides not matched to a gene: 6. CDR3 in amino acids: CASSSGTGESYEQYF. The CDR3 nucleotides are TGTGCCAGCAGCTCCGGGACAGGGGAGTCCTACGAGCAGTACTTC.

The chain combines TRBV7-3 with TRBJ1-1, with D perhaps TRBD1 (5 bases). V lost 2 bases, J lost 7 bases, and 17 bases lay in between. The CDR3 is 15 residues long. Germline V CDR1 and CDR2: SGHTA, FQGTGA. DNA for the CDR3: TGTGCCAGCAGCTTATTTGGACAATCTTCGGGTGAAGCTTTCTTT. This sequence encodes CASSLFGQSSGEAFF.

V and J are TRBV13 and TRBJ2-7, with 9 nucleotides matching TRBD2. Per the germline V gene, CDR1 is PRHDT and CDR2 is FYEKMQ (reference sequence). This CDR3 is 17 amino acids long. The J segment lost 3 bases and the V segment lost 4 bases, leaving 13 bases of the junction unmatched. The CDR3 sequence: CASSYSGGPLAHYEQYF. The CDR3 DNA is TGTGCCAGCAGCTATAGCGGGGGCCCGCTTGCACACTACGAGCAGTACTTC. The entire variable domain, with the rest obtained from reference TRBV13 and TRBJ2-7, is as follows: AAGVIQSPRHLIKEKRETATLKCYPIPRHDTVYWYQQGPGQDPQFLISFYEKMQSDKGSIPDRFSAQQFSDYHSELNMSSLELGDSALYFCASSYSGGPLAHYEQYFGPGTRLTVT.

The chain joins TRBV6-4 to TRBJ2-3; D unclear. The germline V gene has CDR1 MRHNA and CDR2 SNTAGT. The CDR3 consists of 14 residues. Trimming removed 6 bases at V and 1 base at J, with 11 bases between. DNA for the CDR3: TGTGCCAGCAGCGTCCAGGCGCGCACAGATACGCAGTATTTT. Its protein is CASSVQARTDTQYF.

This clone has just a few counts. V is TRBV4-1 and J is TRBJ1-5, with 7 bases identical to TRBD1. Germline CDR1 and CDR2: MGHRA and YSYEKL. This CDR3 is 19 amino acids long. V shed 4 bases and J 0 bases; nucleotides not matched to a gene: 15. The CDR3 sequence is CASSPNPGQRIHSNQPQHF. The CDR3 nucleotides are TGCGCCAGCAGCCCCAACCCGGGACAGAGAATTCATAGCAATCAGCCCCAGCATTTT.

This chain connects TRBV6-5 to TRBJ1-1; D uncertain. The CDR3 length is 13 residues. CDR1 is MNHEY, CDR2 SVGAGI, per germline. V shed 0 bases and J shed 11 bases, with 13 bases lying between them. DNA for the CDR3: TGTGCCAGCAGTTACTCGGCGGGGTTCAGCGCTTTCTTT. It codes for CASSYSAGFSAFF.

Only a few counts were recorded for this clone. The J gene is TRBJ1-6, the V gene TRBV28, with no clear D. V lost 3 bases and J 9 bases, leaving 12 bases between the germline ends. CDR1 and CDR2 (germline): MDHEN, SYDVKM. The CDR3 runs to 14 residues. The CDR3 is CASSFPGSPSPLHF. The CDR3 DNA sequence: TGTGCCAGCAGTTTCCCAGGCTCGCCTTCACCCCTCCACTTT.

A single count supports this clone. The chain carries TRBV14 and TRBJ2-5, with D possibly matching TRBD1 (5 bases). The CDR3 spans 13 residues. Trimming shortened V by 3 bases and J by 4 bases, and 9 bases separated the two germline ends. The germline CDR1 and CDR2 sequences are SGHDN and FVKESK. The CDR3 bases are TGTGCCAGCAGCCACGGAAGGGGAGAGACCCAGTACTTC. It codes for CASSHGRGETQYF.

The DNA of the CDR3 is TGTGCCAGCAGTCCGGGATCATCTCGCGCCTACACCTTC. Amino acid sequence: CASSPGSSRAYTF. This rearrangement joins TRBV28 to TRBJ1-2; D not resolved. CDR3 size: 13 residues. Per the germline V gene, CDR1 is MDHEN and CDR2 is SYDVKM. The V and J ends lost 5 bases and 10 bases respectively, with 17 bases between them.

V is TRBV6-1 and J is TRBJ1-1; tentative D call: TRBD1 (5 bases). Germline CDR1 MNHNS, CDR2 SASEGT. The CDR3 length is 14 residues. V was shortened by 2 bases and J by 4 bases, with 11 bases between the two germline ends. CDR3 DNA: TGTGCCAGCAGTGAAACAGGTAAAATCACTGAAGCTTTCTTT. Amino acid sequence: CASSETGKITEAFF.

The gene calls are TRBV19 and TRBJ1-4; 10 bases align to TRBD1. The germline CDR1 and CDR2 sequences are LNHDA and SQIVND (reference sequence). The CDR3 runs to 15 residues. V was clipped by 5 bases and J by 12 bases; unmatched bases: 12. CDR3 bases: TGTGCCAGTAGTGGAGTCGGGACAGGGGTCGCGGAACTGTTTTTT. It specifies CASSGVGTGVAELFF.

CDR3 nucleotide sequence: TGCAGCGGGGGACAGCCCAGCTCCTACAATGAGCAGTTCTTC. Its protein product is CSGGQPSSYNEQFF. The V call is TRBV29-1, the J call TRBJ2-1, with 7 bases that match TRBD1. Germline V gene lookup returns CDR1 SQVTM and CDR2 ANQGSEA. The CDR3 length is 14 residues. J lost 0 bases, V lost 7 bases, and 6 bases had no gene match.

The J gene is TRBJ1-6, the V gene TRBV27; possible D gene TRBD1, 6 bases. The CDR3 runs 14 residues. V was shortened by 4 bases and J by 7 bases, with 11 bases between the two germline ends. Germline CDR1 reads MNHEY; CDR2 reads SMNVEV (reference sequence). The CDR3 DNA reads TGTGCCAGCAGTTCCCACGGACAGAATTCACCCCTCCACTTT. Protein sequence: CASSSHGQNSPLHF.

This clone has a single count. The chain employs TRBV28 and TRBJ1-4; D call uncertain. Germline loops: CDR1 MDHEN, CDR2 SYDVKM. The CDR3 runs to 12 residues. V was clipped by 1 base and J by 7 bases, with 4 bases between them. CDR3 in amino acids: CASSLFREKLFF. The DNA for the CDR3 is TGTGCCAGCAGTTTATTTCGTGAAAAACTGTTTTTT. The full variable domain, in which reference TRBV28 and TRBJ1-4 provide the parts outside the CDR3, is DVKVTQSSRYLVKRTGEKVFLECVQDMDHENMFWYRQDPGLGLRLIYFSYDVKMKEKGDIPEGYSVSREKKERFSLILESASTNQTSMYLCASSLFREKLFFGSGTQLSVL.

The rearrangement links TRBV6-5 to TRBJ1-5, with a weak D call TRBD1 (5 bases). The germline gives CDR1 MNHEY, CDR2 SVGAGI. The CDR3 has 15 amino acids. Between the trimmed V and J ends, which lost 6 bases and 3 bases, there was a span of 15 bases. The CDR3 DNA reads TGTGCCAGCAGCAGAAGACAGAACGCCAATCAGCCCCAGCATTTT. Translating gives CASSRRQNANQPQHF.

The chain joins TRBV5-1 to TRBJ2-5; 12 bases map to TRBD2. The V gene end was trimmed by 0 bases and the J gene end by 4 bases; junction bases not matched to a gene: 4. Germline assignment: CDR1 SGHRS and CDR2 YFSETQ. The CDR3 is 16 amino acids. CDR3 sequence: CASSLGLAGERETQYF. The CDR3 coding sequence is TGCGCCAGCAGCTTGGGACTAGCGGGAGAGAGAGAGACCCAGTACTTC.

The chain employs TRBV7-2 and TRBJ2-2, with D unclear. CDR1 and CDR2 (germline): SGHTA, FQGNSA. The CDR3 is made up of 16 amino acids. Between the trimmed V and J ends, which lost 0 bases and 3 bases, there was a span of 11 bases. CDR3 loop: CASSLASPLYTGELFF. The CDR3 coding sequence is TGTGCCAGCAGCTTAGCGAGTCCATTGTACACCGGGGAGCTGTTTTTT.

The rearrangement joins TRBV7-2 to TRBJ2-7; 12 nucleotides agree with TRBD2. Germline-derived CDR1 and CDR2 are SGHTA and FQGNSA. V lost 4 bases and J lost 0; bases outside the gene matches: 4. The CDR3 loop spans 16 amino acids. The CDR3 is CASSSPGLAGSYEQYF. In DNA form, the CDR3 reads TGTGCCAGCAGCTCTCCGGGACTAGCGGGCTCCTACGAGCAGTACTTC.

The chain uses TRBV6-6 and TRBJ2-1; TRBD2 matches 8 bases. This CDR3 has 15 amino acids. The ends lost 2 bases at V and 3 bases at J; junction bases unmatched: 3. Germline V gene lookup returns CDR1 MNHNY and CDR2 SVGAGI (reference sequence). CDR3 loop: CASSYTGGVYNEQFF. CDR3 DNA sequence: TGTGCCAGCAGTTACACGGGGGGGGTCTACAATGAGCAGTTCTTC.

This chain joins TRBV23-1 and TRBJ2-2; maybe TRBD2 (6 bases). TRBV23-1 counts as an open reading frame of uncertain function. The V end lost 7 bases, the J end lost 8 bases, and 14 bases lay between the germline ends. The CDR3 runs 13 residues. The CDR3 coding sequence is TGCGCCAGCACCCCCTGCGGGAATGGGGAGCTGTTTTTT. Amino acid sequence: CASTPCGNGELFF.

The rearrangement uses TRBV28 and TRBJ2-7; possible D gene TRBD2, 5 bases. Germline V gives CDR1 MDHEN, CDR2 SYDVKM. The CDR3 covers 15 residues. V gave up 8 bases and J gave up 0 bases, with 17 bases separating them. The DNA of the CDR3 is TGTGCCAGCCGGTGGAAGAGGGTAGGCTCCTACGAGCAGTACTTC. Its translation: CASRWKRVGSYEQYF.

V gene TRBV14 combines with J gene TRBJ1-2, with D possibly TRBD1 on 5 matching bases. This CDR3 is 13 amino acids long. The V and J ends lost 4 bases and 4 bases respectively, with 10 bases between them. Germline V gene sequence: CDR1 SGHDN, CDR2 FVKESK. The CDR3 here is CASSPQRGYGYTF. CDR3 DNA sequence: TGTGCCAGCAGCCCACAAAGGGGCTATGGCTACACCTTC.

The chain employs TRBV2 and TRBJ1-2, with D tentatively TRBD1 (6 bases). There are 17 residues in the CDR3. The V end lost 2 bases, the J end lost 8 bases, and 24 bases lay between the germline ends. Germline V CDR1 and CDR2: SNHLY, FYNNEI. The CDR3 sequence is CASSEIGTSGPGLGYTF. The DNA for the CDR3 is TGTGCCAGCAGTGAAATCGGGACATCCGGACCAGGGTTGGGCTACACCTTC.

This clone was seen only once. This sequence joins TRBV5-1 and TRBJ1-1; 9 nucleotides align to TRBD1. CDR1 and CDR2 (germline): SGHRS, YFSETQ. V gave up 4 bases and J gave up 6 bases; unmatched junction bases: 10. CDR3 size: 15 residues. The CDR3 DNA follows: TGCGCCAGCAGCCTCGGGACAGGGAGTGCGCCTGAAGCTTTCTTT. Translating it yields CASSLGTGSAPEAFF. The full variable domain, with the rest looked up from reference TRBV5-1 and TRBJ1-1, is KAGVTQTPRYLIKTRGQQVTLSCSPISGHRSVSWYQQTPGQGLQFLFEYFSETQRNKGNFPGRFSGRQFSNSRSEMNVSTLELGDSALYLCASSLGTGSAPEAFFGQGTRLTVV.

The chain links TRBV7-3 to TRBJ2-1; D remains unclear. CDR1 and CDR2 (germline): SGHTA, FQGTGA. Trimming removed 4 bases at V and 6 bases at J, with 7 bases between. The CDR3 has 12 amino acids. The CDR3 is CASSSYSNEQFF. CDR3 coding DNA: TGTGCCAGCAGCTCATATAGCAATGAGCAGTTCTTC.

A single count supports this clone. This chain connects TRBV5-4 to TRBJ1-2, with 8 bases fitting TRBD1. The ends lost 0 bases at V and 3 bases at J; junction bases unmatched: 1. Germline lookup yields CDR1 SGHNT and CDR2 YYREEE (reference sequence). The CDR3 consists of 14 residues. The CDR3 DNA sequence: TGTGCCAGCAGCTTGGACAGGGGGGACTATGGCTACACCTTC. Its protein product is CASSLDRGDYGYTF.

The table lists this clone with a count of one. The gene calls are TRBV2 and TRBJ2-7, with 12 positions matching TRBD2. With V trimmed by 4 bases and J by 5 bases, 6 bases remained unmatched. This CDR3 is 15 amino acids long. Germline loops: CDR1 SNHLY, CDR2 FYNNEI. The CDR3 loop reads CASSAPSGRAHEQYF. As DNA, the CDR3 is TGTGCCAGCAGTGCCCCTAGCGGGAGGGCCCACGAGCAGTACTTC.

This clone was recorded a few times. This chain connects TRBV25-1 to TRBJ2-7, with 7 bases lining up with TRBD2. Germline V gene sequence: CDR1 MGHDK, CDR2 SYGVNS. This CDR3 region has 15 residues. J gave up 5 bases and V 1 base, and 8 bases lay outside the gene matches. The CDR3 protein is CASSEFLAAINEQYF. CDR3 sequence (DNA): TGTGCCAGCAGTGAATTCCTAGCGGCAATCAACGAGCAGTACTTC.

In its sample, this clone was seen a few times. CDR3 in amino acids: CASSFAGTGYGYTF. CDR3 DNA sequence: TGTGCCAGCAGTTTTGCCGGGACAGGCTATGGCTACACCTTC. The genes are TRBV28 and TRBJ1-2; 8 nucleotides line up with TRBD1. V shed 3 bases and J 4 bases; nucleotides not matched to a gene: 4. The CDR3 covers 14 residues. Per germline, CDR1 MDHEN and CDR2 SYDVKM.